The 16 T cell receptor beta chains below were found in one sample sequenced in a study of blood T cell repertoires in COVID-19. TCRdb's table, derived via immunoSEQ multiplex PCR, lists solely in-frame clones and lacks some. Among 30,000 to 35,000 clones, about 74% were seen once, and the ten largest hold under 20%. The sample comprised peripheral blood. These receptors came from a human donor in a cohort sampled during active COVID-19.

This clone has ten or more counts. The chain carries TRBV6-5 and TRBJ2-2; 8 bases map to TRBD2. CDR1 is MNHEY and CDR2 is SVGAGI in the germline V gene. The CDR3 extends over 14 amino acids. V was clipped by 3 bases and J by 4 bases; unmatched bases: 1. The CDR3 here is CASSYSGATGELFF. Here the CDR3 DNA reads TGTGCCAGCAGTTATAGCGGGGCCACCGGGGAGCTGTTTTTT.

The chain has TRBV5-4 and TRBJ1-1, with D possibly TRBD1 on 5 matching bases. V lost 0 bases, J lost 7 bases, and 7 bases lay in between. Germline CDR1 reads SGHNT; CDR2 reads YYREEE (reference sequence). The CDR3 is 12 residues long. This CDR3 reads CASSLETDEAFF. The CDR3, as DNA: TGTGCCAGCAGCTTGGAGACAGATGAAGCTTTCTTT.

This clone was detected a few times. The chain couples TRBV5-5 to TRBJ2-3; the D gene is possibly TRBD1 (6 bases). Trimming left V 4 bases short and J 2 bases short, with 14 bases between. In germline, CDR1 is SGHKS, CDR2 YYEKEE (reference sequence). The CDR3 runs 15 residues. CDR3 nucleotide sequence: TGTGCCAGCAGCCCCGGACAGCCTCCCACAGATACGCAGTATTTT. Protein: CASSPGQPPTDTQYF.

The chain combines TRBV6-5 with TRBJ1-5, with 9 positions matching TRBD1. CDR1 is MNHEY and CDR2 is SVGAGI in the germline V gene. The ends lost 7 bases at V and 6 bases at J; junction bases unmatched: 7. The CDR3 runs 14 residues. CDR3 sequence: CASNPTGGGQPQHF. The CDR3 bases are TGTGCCAGCAACCCTACAGGGGGCGGTCAGCCCCAGCATTTT.

The chain carries TRBV14 and TRBJ1-4; 7 bases fit TRBD1. CDR1 and CDR2 (germline): SGHDN, FVKESK. The trim removed 1 base at V and 6 bases at J, leaving 17 bases unmatched. The CDR3 has 19 amino acids. The CDR3 DNA reads as TGTGCCAGCAGCCAAGGGTCCGGGACAGCCCTTCTACGGGATGAAAAACTGTTTTTT. It codes for CASSQGSGTALLRDEKLFF.

The chain links TRBV19 to TRBJ2-1, with 7 bases lining up with TRBD2. J was trimmed by 5 bases and V by 3 bases; bases with no gene match: 4. The CDR3 covers 14 residues. Germline CDR1 LNHDA, CDR2 SQIVND (reference sequence). The CDR3 nucleotides are TGTGCCAGTAGTATCCGACTAGCCCACAATGAGCAGTTCTTC. It translates to CASSIRLAHNEQFF.

The chain combines TRBV7-2 with TRBJ1-4, with 7 positions matching TRBD1. This CDR3 comprises 16 residues. V lost 5 bases to trimming and J lost 4 bases; unmatched junction nucleotides: 10. CDR1 and CDR2 (germline): SGHTA, FQGNSA. CDR3 nucleotide sequence: TGTGCCAGCAGCGTACAGGGGCCAGGTCTTAATGAAAAACTGTTTTTT. It encodes CASSVQGPGLNEKLFF.

The chain employs TRBV4-3 and TRBJ2-3; 9 nucleotides align to TRBD2. The CDR3 length is 19 residues. Germline-derived CDR1 and CDR2 are LGHNA and YSLEER. V lost 0 bases and J lost 1; bases outside the gene matches: 11. In nucleotides, the CDR3 is TGCGCCAGCAGCCAAGATTGGGGAGCGGGAGGAGGGGGCACAGATACGCAGTATTTT. It specifies CASSQDWGAGGGGTDTQYF.

The V and J genes are TRBV6-5 and TRBJ1-1; weak D call: TRBD1 (6 bases). The CDR3 contains 12 residues. Trimming removed 8 bases at V and 7 bases at J, with 14 bases between. The V gene's germline CDR1 is MNHEY and CDR2 SVGAGI. The CDR3 coding sequence is TGTGCCAGCTGGGAGACAGGAGATGAAGCTTTCTTT. This sequence encodes CASWETGDEAFF.

The gene calls are TRBV5-6 and TRBJ2-7, with TRBD2 as a possible D gene (6 bases). Germline V gives CDR1 SGHDT, CDR2 YYEEEE. V was pared by 1 base and J by 3 bases, with 11 bases between. This CDR3 has 14 amino acids. This CDR3 reads CASSLTGGDYEQYF. Here the CDR3 DNA reads TGTGCCAGCAGCTTGACTGGCGGGGACTACGAGCAGTACTTC.

This clone was seen only a few times. This chain connects TRBV5-4 to TRBJ2-3; TRBD2 is a possible D gene (6 bases). Germline loops: CDR1 SGHNT, CDR2 YYREEE (reference sequence). Trimming removed 4 bases at V and 3 bases at J, with 12 bases between. This CDR3 contains 14 residues. The CDR3: CASSLRAGTDTQYF. CDR3 coding DNA: TGTGCCAGCAGCCTACGCGCGGGGACAGATACGCAGTATTTT.

The rearrangement joins TRBV11-3 to TRBJ2-2; TRBD1 aligns across 7 bases. The V gene's germline CDR1 is SGHNT and CDR2 YENEEA. V was clipped by 6 bases and J by 4 bases; unmatched bases: 11. This CDR3 has 16 residues. CDR3 bases: TGTGCCAGCAGGGAAAACAGGGGTGCGGGCACCGGGGAGCTGTTTTTT. Translation gives CASRENRGAGTGELFF.

This clone was recorded a few times. The CDR3 loop is CATSDHRQGDYNEQFF. DNA for the CDR3: TGTGCCACCAGTGACCACAGACAGGGGGATTACAATGAGCAGTTCTTC. The chain carries TRBV24-1 and TRBJ2-1; 9 bases are a match to TRBD1. The CDR3 has 16 residues. CDR1 and CDR2 (germline): KGHDR, SFDVKD. J was trimmed by 4 bases and V by 4 bases; bases with no gene match: 7.

This clone has a single count. The V and J genes are TRBV7-2 and TRBJ2-2; tentatively, D is TRBD2 (6 bases). V was cut by 5 bases and J by 6 bases, with 13 bases left in between. The CDR3 covers 14 residues. The germline CDR1 and CDR2 sequences are SGHTA and FQGNSA. CDR3 DNA sequence: TGTGCCAGCAGCCTCGGGAGTTGGGCCGGGGAGCTGTTTTTT. Protein: CASSLGSWAGELFF.

The chain combines TRBV5-1 with TRBJ1-1, with 9 bases aligning to TRBD1. In germline, CDR1 is SGHRS, CDR2 YFSETQ. V was pared by 0 bases and J by 0 bases, with 6 bases of the junction left unmatched. The CDR3 consists of 17 residues. CDR3 sequence (DNA): TGCGCCAGCAGCTTGGTCGGGACAGGGAGGATGAACACTGAAGCTTTCTTT. Translation: CASSLVGTGRMNTEAFF.

CDR3 residues: CASSLSGTFSYNSPLHF. As DNA, the CDR3 is TGCGCCAGCAGCTTATCCGGGACATTTTCCTATAATTCACCCCTCCACTTT. This rearrangement joins TRBV5-1 to TRBJ1-6, with D perhaps matching TRBD1 (6 bases). Trimming cost V 2 bases and J 1 base, with 13 bases left between them. Germline-derived CDR1 and CDR2 are SGHRS and YFSETQ. CDR3 length: 17 amino acids. Full variable domain (missing parts from reference TRBV5-1 and TRBJ1-6): KAGVTQTPRYLIKTRGQQVTLSCSPISGHRSVSWYQQTPGQGLQFLFEYFSETQRNKGNFPGRFSGRQFSNSRSEMNVSTLELGDSALYLCASSLSGTFSYNSPLHFGNGTRLTVT.